There are a few counts of the clone carrying this T cell receptor beta chain. Its cognate antigen is unknown. Treatment reported: oral pan-JAK inhibitor, 5-10 mg twice daily. Extraction of RNA preceded its reverse transcription into cDNA, which served as the sequencing template. Clones were sequenced by immunoSEQ multiplex PCR, and TCRdb holds only the in-frame ones, with some missing. The sample holds about 160,000 clones; roughly two thirds are singletons and the top ten take approximately 0.91%. These data originate in a study of CD8+ T cells in alopecia areata. Study-level findings and limits: Scalp clonality and expanded CD8+ clones among the top 100 showed significant decreases with tofacitinib. Many expanded lesional clones persisted during tofacitinib (in both scalp and blood).

This TCR was sampled from a human donor with alopecia areata. Sequenced here: CD4+ T cells sorted from blood, sampled at week 4, from a patient treated with tofacitinib.

CDR3 loop: CASSLGPVGYGYTF. DNA for the CDR3: TGTGCCAGCAGCTTAGGCCCCGTAGGCTATGGCTACACCTTC. The chain carries TRBV7-9 and TRBJ1-2, with D hard to call. Trimming took off 1 base at V and 4 bases at J, with 10 bases between the two ends. Germline CDR1 and CDR2: SEHNR and FQNEAQ (reference sequence). The CDR3 runs to 14 residues. Complete variable domain (other parts from reference TRBV7-9 and TRBJ1-2): DTGVSQNPRHKITKRGQNVTFRCDPISEHNRLYWYRQTLGQGPEFLTYFQNEAQLEKSRLLSDRFSAERPKGSFSTLEIQRTEQGDSAMYLCASSLGPVGYGYTFGSGTRLTVV.